These T cell receptor beta chains were read from a single sample in a study of blood T cell repertoires in COVID-19. Repertoires were generated with immunoSEQ multiplex PCR, while TCRdb's copy carries only in-frame clones and drops some. The sample carries roughly 360,000 clones, roughly 80% recorded once. The sample consisted of peripheral blood. These TCRs come from a human donor with acute or convalescent COVID-19. The donor label of this sample is uncertain. CDR3s include the opening cysteine and the closing phenylalanine or tryptophan. The order of the fields is CDR3 length, V gene, clone size, D gene, J gene, CDR3 DNA, CDR3 protein. D genes are given only for firm matches. Expanded clones get a size class; other rows say once, few or many, or leave the size out.

length: 16; V: TRBV28; size: .; D: .; J: TRBJ1-3; DNA: TGTGCCAGCAGCCCTGCCGAGGGGGTTAATGGAAACACCATATATTTT; CDR3: CASSPAEGVNGNTIYF
length: 15; V: TRBV7-2; size: .; D: TRBD1; J: TRBJ1-1; DNA: TGTGCCAGCAGCTTAGGGCCGGGACAGTACACTGAAGCTTTCTTT; CDR3: CASSLGPGQYTEAFF
length: 13; V: TRBV5-1; size: once; D: .; J: TRBJ1-2; DNA: TGCGCCAGCAGCTTGCTAGGGGCTTATGGCTACACCTTC; CDR3: CASSLLGAYGYTF
length: 14; V: TRBV5-1; size: .; D: TRBD1; J: TRBJ1-4; DNA: TGCGCCAGCAGCTTGGGACAGGGTGGGCAAAAACTGTTTTTT; CDR3: CASSLGQGGQKLFF
length: 16; V: TRBV15; size: few; D: .; J: TRBJ2-7; DNA: TGTGCCACCAGCAGAGATCCCGGGACCAGGGGACGGGAGCAGTACTTC; CDR3: CATSRDPGTRGREQYF
length: 17; V: TRBV7-9; size: once; D: .; J: TRBJ2-1; DNA: TGTGCCAGCAGCGACCAGTACGAGCGGAGCTCCTACAATGAGCAGTTCTTC; CDR3: CASSDQYERSSYNEQFF
length: 15; V: TRBV9; size: .; D: TRBD2; J: TRBJ2-7; DNA: TGTGCCAGCAGCGCGTCCGGGACTAGTATCTACGAGCAGTACTTC; CDR3: CASSASGTSIYEQYF
length: 12; V: TRBV29-1; size: .; D: .; J: TRBJ1-1; DNA: TGCAGCGCGGACAGATCCCAAACTCGGGCTTTCTTT; CDR3: CSADRSQTRAFF
length: 15; V: TRBV18; size: .; D: TRBD1; J: TRBJ1-2; DNA: TGTGCCAGCTCAAGGGACAGGCAGATTAACTATGGCTACACCTTC; CDR3: CASSRDRQINYGYTF
length: 15; V: TRBV7-9; size: once; D: .; J: TRBJ1-4; DNA: TGTGCCAGCAGCCTAGGGACAATGCAAGCTGAAAAACTGTTTTTT; CDR3: CASSLGTMQAEKLFF
length: 17; V: TRBV3-1/TRBV3-2; size: .; D: TRBD1; J: TRBJ1-5; DNA: TGTGCCAGCAGTCCCTTTCCTGGGACAGGGGTAGTTCAGCCCCAGCATTTT; CDR3: CASSPFPGTGVVQPQHF
length: 14; V: TRBV19; size: once; D: .; J: TRBJ1-3; DNA: TGTGCCAGTAGTATGGCAAACTCTGGAAACACCATATATTTT; CDR3: CASSMANSGNTIYF
length: 14; V: TRBV13; size: .; D: TRBD2; J: TRBJ2-5; DNA: TGTGCCAGCAGGCGTCTAGCGGGGAGGGAGACCCAGTACTTC; CDR3: CASRRLAGRETQYF
length: 14; V: TRBV27; size: many; D: TRBD1; J: TRBJ1-6; DNA: TGTGCCAGCAGTTTAAGTACAGGGGTTTCACCCCTCCACTTT; CDR3: CASSLSTGVSPLHF
length: 18; V: TRBV3-1/TRBV3-2; size: .; D: .; J: TRBJ1-4; DNA: TGTGCCAGCAGCCAAGAGGGGGGGCTGGCCGCAACTAATGAAAAACTGTTTTTT; CDR3: CASSQEGGLAATNEKLFF
length: 13; V: TRBV19; size: once; D: .; J: TRBJ1-1; DNA: TGTGCCAGTAGCCCACAGCAGGGGCTAGGAGCTTTCTTT; CDR3: CASSPQQGLGAFF
length: 13; V: TRBV30; size: .; D: .; J: TRBJ1-2; DNA: TGTGCCTGGAGTGGTTTACTTAACTATGGCTACACCTTC; CDR3: CAWSGLLNYGYTF
length: 14; V: TRBV5-1; size: .; D: .; J: TRBJ2-7; DNA: TGCGCCAGCAGACCCGGGACTCCACGGGACGAGCAGTACTTC; CDR3: CASRPGTPRDEQYF
length: 15; V: TRBV2; size: .; D: .; J: TRBJ2-6; DNA: TGTGCCAGCAGTGAAACTGACTCTGGGGCCAACGTCCTGACTTTC; CDR3: CASSETDSGANVLTF
length: 16; V: TRBV5-3; size: .; D: .; J: TRBJ1-5; DNA: TGTGCCAGAAGCTCCAGGCCCCCTCGGGGGAATCAGCCCCAGCATTTT; CDR3: CARSSRPPRGNQPQHF
length: 15; V: TRBV15; size: .; D: .; J: TRBJ2-3; DNA: TGTGCCACCAGCAGAGATGGTCAGTCCACAGATACGCAGTATTTT; CDR3: CATSRDGQSTDTQYF